Reported below is one TCR beta chain. This entry is derived from a study of blood T cell repertoires in COVID-19. Study at large: Sites in the United States, Italy and Spain provided acute and convalescent COVID-19 samples. The cDNA or gDNA used as material had been derived from T cells, B-cell-depleted T cells, or PBMCs.

The authors' processing: From reference gene primer amplification, estimates of nucleated cell counts were derived. This table comes from immunoSEQ multiplex PCR, and its TCRdb copy is limited to in-frame clones, with some not included. The V and J calls and the clone size are those of that table, but D and trimming were determined from the DNA. The table lists approximately 300,000 clones, around 90% of them singletons. Followed longitudinally, the Seattle patients had been enrolled during active infection. This CDR3 contains 14 residues. Germline CDR1 and CDR2: SGHDT and YYEEEE. V was pared by 4 bases and J by 5 bases, with 15 bases between.

The receptor was isolated from a woman aged 35 to 49 with COVID-19, enrolled during active disease. The chain carries TRBV5-6 and TRBJ2-5; weak D call: TRBD1 (6 bases). The sequencing sample was made of peripheral blood. In DNA, the CDR3 is TGTGCCAGCAGCCCGGAACTGAGGGGGGAGACCCAGTACTTC. This codes for CASSPELRGETQYF.